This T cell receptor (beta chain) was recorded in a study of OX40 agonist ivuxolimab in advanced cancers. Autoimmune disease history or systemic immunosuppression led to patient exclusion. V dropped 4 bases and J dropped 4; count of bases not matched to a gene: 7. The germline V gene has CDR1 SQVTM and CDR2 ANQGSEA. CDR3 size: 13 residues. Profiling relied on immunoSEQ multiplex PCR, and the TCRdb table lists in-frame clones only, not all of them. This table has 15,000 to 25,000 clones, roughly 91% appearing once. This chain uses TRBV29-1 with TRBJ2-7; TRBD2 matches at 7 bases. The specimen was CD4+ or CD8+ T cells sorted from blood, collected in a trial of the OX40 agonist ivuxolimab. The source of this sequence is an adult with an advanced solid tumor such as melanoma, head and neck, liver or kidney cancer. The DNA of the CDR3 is TGCAGCGTTGTGGGGACTAACAGATACGAGCAGTACTTC. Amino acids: CSVVGTNRYEQYF.